This TCR beta chain is drawn from a study (dated by TCRdb to about 2015). For the study in its entirety: The study tested whether tumor-infiltrating Tregs in breast cancer are recruited from blood Tregs or converted in situ from other CD4+ T cell subsets. The research as a whole found: The validation in the larger cohort was limited to a single TCR beta V-J rearrangement instead of whole repertoires. The greatest overlap of tumor-infiltrating Treg TCR alpha and beta sequences was with tumor naive CD4+ T cells, followed next by blood naive CD4+ T cells. Tumor memory CD4+ T cell TCR gene usage was found to cluster with blood and lymph node memory CD4+ cells and with lymph node naive CD4+ cells.

Amplification of full-length TCR variable regions was done by 5' RACE PCR using constant-region reverse primers, and this step was followed by semi-nested PCR with Nested Universal Primer A. The ReliaPrep RNA Cell Miniprep System was used to extract total RNA, which was then reverse transcribed into 5'RACE-ready cDNA with the SMARTer RACE 5'/3' Kit. Multiplex adaptors were used to barcode full-length TCR alpha and beta libraries, and the barcoded libraries were sequenced on an Illumina MiSeq. The published analysis was carried out like this. Sequencing data were pooled across the five patients for each of nine subset-tissue groups and compared by unsupervised clustering of TCR gene usage. The Morisita-Horn index was used to calculate repertoire similarity, with shared sequences weighted by how much each contributed to each repertoire. TCRdb's own reprocessing of the public reads used fastp at Q25 and MiXCR and kept productive beta chains. Identical CDR3 proteins give one entry, which carries the most common genes and DNA. These V and J calls are TCRdb output, not the study's own analysis. The sample records about 43,000 distinct CDR3 sequences, over 20% of which are singletons. Clones ranked in the top ten supply about 3.9% of the sample.

V lost 3 bases and J lost 4 bases, and the count of bases not matched to a germline gene is 2. From cysteine to phenylalanine, the CDR3 is 15 amino acids long. CDR3 DNA only is kept here, 45 bases in frame from base 1. This clonotype was recorded many times. What antigen it recognizes has not been identified. Base qualities are not provided; no much larger clone lies one nucleotide away. CD4+CD25+CD127-/low cells were isolated as Tregs. Tregs, naive and memory CD4+ T cells from tumor, blood and ipsilateral draining lymph nodes of a handful of breast cancer patients underwent full-length TCR alpha and beta sequencing. Tumor tissue, along with lymph nodes from ipsilateral axillary dissection, was perfused with PBS, minced, and then digested using collagenase I and hyaluronidase. Ficoll density gradient centrifugation was used to isolate mononuclear cells from either lymph nodes or 50 ml of peripheral blood. Sorted cell populations were confirmed by FACS to exceed 90% purity.

The receptor chain draws on TRBV12-3 or TRBV12-4 and TRBJ2-1; 11 nucleotides in the junction match TRBD2. The receptor comes from a female donor with breast cancer. Specimen: Tregs sorted from a lymph node. The CDR3 is CASSFLAGGYNEQFF. The DNA sequence is given as TGTGCCAGCAGTTTCCTAGCGGGAGGTTACAATGAGCAGTTCTTC.